The entry below describes one T cell receptor (beta chain). This sample is part of a study of T cell changes during pregnancy in multiple sclerosis. Trimming shortened V by 4 bases and J by 0 bases, and 10 bases separated the two germline ends. The CDR3 length is 15 residues. From germline, CDR1 is MNHEY and CDR2 SVGAGI. The method was immunoSEQ multiplex PCR; TCRdb's version includes in-frame clones alone and lacks a portion of them. In the table there are about 77,000 clones, under 95% of which are singletons. The material was peripheral blood, obtained after pregnancy. This TCR was sampled from a female donor in good health, enrolled as a control in a pregnancy study. The chain employs TRBV6-5 and TRBJ2-4; TRBD1 might be the D (5 bases). CDR3 nucleotide sequence: TGTGCCAGCAGTTGGACATTTCTAGCCAAAAACATTCAGTACTTC. It encodes CASSWTFLAKNIQYF.